Listed here are 19 T cell receptor beta chains from one sample, sequenced in a study of blood T cell repertoires in COVID-19 (dated by TCRdb to the early 2020s). To prepare the library, the immunoSEQ multiplex PCR assay was applied. TCRdb stores this immuneACCESS table with in-frame sequences only. Part of the clones is absent; in the studies checked, under half of the shortfall reflects unresolved V genes, and no reason is known for the rest. Here the sample has tens of thousands of clones; 65% to 90% occur a single time. The ten largest clones add up to approximately 7% of the sample. Material: peripheral blood. The receptor source for this set is a man aged 25-45 years with COVID-19, enrolled during active disease.

This rearrangement joins TRBV6-5 to TRBJ1-2; maybe TRBD1 (5 bases). Germline loops: CDR1 MNHEY, CDR2 SVGAGI. CDR3 length: 13 amino acids. V was clipped by 6 bases and J by 0 bases, with 8 bases between them. CDR3 DNA sequence: TGTGCCAGCAGCCGGACAACTAACTATGGCTACACCTTC. It encodes CASSRTTNYGYTF.

This clone showed up just a few times. The V and J genes are TRBV5-6 and TRBJ1-1; D is unclear. Germline CDR1 reads SGHDT; CDR2 reads YYEEEE. The CDR3 spans 15 residues. V lost 2 bases and J lost 4, with 15 bases in between. CDR3 amino acids: CASSLPSNEGTEAFF. CDR3 DNA sequence: TGTGCCAGCAGCTTACCATCAAACGAGGGCACTGAAGCTTTCTTT.

The rearrangement links TRBV5-1 to TRBJ2-7; 8 bases are shared with TRBD1. Unmatched junction bases numbered 11, after V lost 4 bases and J lost 2 bases. Germline CDR1 SGHRS, CDR2 YFSETQ. The CDR3 consists of 16 residues. The CDR3 sequence is CASSHNLGTGPYEQYF. As DNA, the CDR3 is TGCGCCAGCAGCCACAACTTAGGGACAGGACCCTACGAGCAGTACTTC.

This sequence joins TRBV27 and TRBJ1-1; maybe TRBD1 (5 bases). Germline CDR1 MNHEY, CDR2 SMNVEV (reference sequence). Trimming shortened V by 2 bases and J by 6 bases, and 10 bases separated the two germline ends. The CDR3 spans 13 residues. The CDR3 DNA follows: TGTGCCAGCAGTTTAGGGCGGGGGTCTGAAGCTTTCTTT. This translates into CASSLGRGSEAFF.

V is TRBV19 and J is TRBJ2-6; the D is unclear. In germline, CDR1 is LNHDA, CDR2 SQIVND (reference sequence). V was trimmed by 3 bases and J by 7 bases, leaving 7 bases between them. The CDR3 sequence is 13 residues long. The CDR3 loop is CASSISRANVLTF. The DNA for the CDR3 is TGTGCCAGTAGTATTTCTAGAGCCAACGTCCTGACTTTC.

The chain recombines TRBV7-9 with TRBJ1-4, with D possibly being TRBD1 (6 bases). Trimming stripped 5 bases from V and 0 bases from J, with 13 bases between. Germline assignment: CDR1 SEHNR and CDR2 FQNEAQ (reference sequence). The CDR3 runs 16 residues. The CDR3: CASSKARTATNEKLFF. The CDR3 coding sequence is TGTGCCAGCAGCAAAGCTCGGACAGCAACTAATGAAAAACTGTTTTTT.

This clone has more than one count but fewer than ten. The chain carries TRBV2 and TRBJ2-4, with TRBD2 matching over 11 bases. Looked up from germline, CDR1 is SNHLY and CDR2 is FYNNEI. The CDR3 sequence is 19 residues long. The V and J ends lost 4 bases and 2 bases, in that order; junction bases with no gene match: 13. This chain's CDR3 is CASSVTSGSYNRSKNIQYF. The CDR3 DNA follows: TGTGCCAGCAGTGTCACTAGCGGGAGTTACAATCGATCCAAAAACATTCAGTACTTC.

The chain recombines TRBV5-3 with TRBJ2-7, with TRBD1 identical over 8 bases. TRBV5-3 is an ORF for which the function is uncertain. The CDR3 totals 18 residues. V shed 3 bases, J shed 0 bases, and the junction held 14 bases outside the gene matches. CDR3 protein: CARSYCDGQGTSSYEQYF. In DNA form, the CDR3 reads TGTGCCAGAAGCTATTGCGACGGACAGGGAACGAGCTCCTACGAGCAGTACTTC.

V gene TRBV25-1 combines with J gene TRBJ1-1; tentatively, D is TRBD1 (5 bases). The V gene lost 7 bases and the J gene lost 8 bases, with 14 bases spanning the gap. The CDR3 consists of 12 residues. CDR1 and CDR2 from the germline V gene are MGHDK and SYGVNS. In nucleotides, the CDR3 is TGTGCCAGCAAGGGCCCCAGGGCGGAAGCTTTCTTT. As protein: CASKGPRAEAFF.

The J gene is TRBJ1-4, the V gene TRBV19, with D hard to call. V was cut by 9 bases and J by 5 bases, with 16 bases left in between. In germline, CDR1 is LNHDA, CDR2 SQIVND (reference sequence). CDR3 length: 14 amino acids. CDR3 sequence (DNA): TGTGCCAGCAACGATCGAGGATTAAATGAAAAACTGTTTTTT. Protein: CASNDRGLNEKLFF. Based on the CDR3 plus reference TRBV19 and TRBJ1-4, the full variable domain is DGGITQSPKYLFRKEGQNVTLSCEQNLNHDAMYWYRQDPGQGLRLIYYSQIVNDFQKGDIAEGYSVSREKKESFPLTVTSAQKNPTAFYLCASNDRGLNEKLFFGSGTQLSVL.

The chain combines TRBV11-1 with TRBJ2-3; perhaps TRBD1 as D (5 bases). The CDR3 sequence is 15 residues long. V was trimmed by 5 bases and J by 0 bases, leaving 12 bases between them. Germline CDR1 SGHAT, CDR2 FQDESV (reference sequence). Written as DNA, the CDR3 is TGTGCCAGCAGCCCGGACACCTACAGCACAGATACGCAGTATTTT. This sequence encodes CASSPDTYSTDTQYF.

This clone has just a few counts. The chain recombines TRBV19 with TRBJ1-5; D call uncertain. V dropped 6 bases and J dropped 5 bases, with 20 bases sitting between them. Germline assignment: CDR1 LNHDA and CDR2 SQIVND (reference sequence). This CDR3 has 16 amino acids. The DNA for the CDR3 is TGTGCCAGTAGCCCTACTACCAGACTAGCGTATCAGCCCCAGCATTTT. Translated: CASSPTTRLAYQPQHF.

The rearrangement uses TRBV20-1 and TRBJ1-4, with D hard to call. CDR3 length equals 10 residues. Trimming cost V 7 bases and J 7 bases, with 7 bases left between them. The germline V gene has CDR1 DFQATT and CDR2 SNEGSKA (reference sequence). CDR3 residues: CSVGVEKLFF. CDR3 coding DNA: TGCAGTGTGGGCGTTGAAAAACTGTTTTTT.

CDR3 DNA sequence: TGTGCCACCGGGTCAGGGATAGTCCGTGAGCAGTTCTTC. It yields the protein CATGSGIVREQFF. The rearrangement uses TRBV24-1 and TRBJ2-1; TRBD1 might be the D (5 bases). Trimming cost V 9 bases and J 9 bases, with 17 bases left between them. The CDR3 covers 13 residues. From germline, CDR1 is KGHDR and CDR2 SFDVKD.

This chain uses TRBV28 with TRBJ1-5; D gene ambiguous. Germline CDR1 reads MDHEN; CDR2 reads SYDVKM. This CDR3 has 12 amino acids. Deletions cut 9 bases from V and 5 bases from J, with 11 bases between. Here the CDR3 reads CASLSGYQPQHF. CDR3 nucleotides: TGTGCCAGTCTTTCGGGTTATCAGCCCCAGCATTTT. The variable domain in full, completed from reference TRBV28 and TRBJ1-5, reads DVKVTQSSRYLVKRTGEKVFLECVQDMDHENMFWYRQDPGLGLRLIYFSYDVKMKEKGDIPEGYSVSREKKERFSLILESASTNQTSMYLCASLSGYQPQHFGDGTRLSIL.

This chain links TRBV4-1 with TRBJ1-5; D unresolved. CDR1 and CDR2 from the germline V gene are MGHRA and YSYEKL. CDR3 size: 16 residues. Trimming cost V 2 bases and J 1 base, with 12 bases left between them. The CDR3 region is CASSQWVSASNQPQHF. The CDR3 DNA reads TGCGCCAGCAGCCAATGGGTCAGCGCAAGCAATCAGCCCCAGCATTTT.

The chain couples TRBV2 to TRBJ2-3; TRBD2 matches 12 bases. The V segment lost 7 bases and the J segment 5 bases; nucleotides outside the gene matches: 13. The germline V gene has CDR1 SNHLY and CDR2 FYNNEI. The length of the CDR3 is 17 residues. The CDR3 sequence is CASNMGLAGGPGDTQYF. The CDR3 nucleotides read TGTGCCAGCAATATGGGGCTAGCGGGAGGGCCGGGAGATACGCAGTATTTT.

CDR3 in amino acids: CASSDDSTYSYNEQFF. CDR3 coding DNA: TGCGCCAGCAGTGATGATAGCACCTACTCCTACAATGAGCAGTTCTTC. V usage is TRBV10-2 and J usage is TRBJ2-1; D remains ambiguous. CDR1 and CDR2 from the germline V gene are WSHSY and SAAADI. Between the trimmed V and J ends, which lost 3 bases and 0 bases, there was a span of 12 bases. The CDR3 has 16 residues.

This chain connects TRBV3-1 (or the pseudogene TRBV3-2) to TRBJ2-3; D is ambiguous. Germline lookup yields CDR1 LGHDT and CDR2 YNNKEL (reference sequence). The CDR3 extends over 15 amino acids. The V and J ends lost 0 bases and 2 bases respectively, with 9 bases between them. The CDR3 is CASSQDASVTDTQYF. CDR3 bases: TGTGCCAGCAGCCAAGACGCCTCAGTCACAGATACGCAGTATTTT.